The clone carrying this T cell receptor beta chain was seen a handful of times. CDR1 is GTSNPN and CDR2 is SVGIG in the germline V gene (reference sequence). V was shortened by 4 bases and J by 3 bases, with 13 bases between the two germline ends. The CDR3 is 14 residues long. This entry is derived from a study of beta chain features in type 1 diabetes. The isolated RNA, all of it, was reverse transcribed, so expressed TCRB transcripts were what got sequenced. The repertoire was sequenced with immunoSEQ multiplex PCR; TCRdb's copy has only in-frame clones and lacks some. The repertoire holds about 450,000 clones, with more than 9.5% as singletons.

The chain couples TRBV30 to TRBJ2-1, with D perhaps matching TRBD1 (6 bases). The source material was naive CD4+ T cells from blood. The TCR sequence derives from a woman in her late teens or twenties in good health. CDR3 DNA sequence: TGTGCCTGGACAACAGGGCCCTACTACAATGAGCAGTTCTTC. It codes for CAWTTGPYYNEQFF. The full variable domain, with the rest looked up from reference TRBV30 and TRBJ2-1, is SQTIHQWPATLVQPVGSPLSLECTVEGTSNPNLYWYRQAAGRGLQLLFYSVGIGQISSEVPQNLSASRPQDRQFILSSKKLLLSDSGFYLCAWTTGPYYNEQFFGPGTRLTVL.